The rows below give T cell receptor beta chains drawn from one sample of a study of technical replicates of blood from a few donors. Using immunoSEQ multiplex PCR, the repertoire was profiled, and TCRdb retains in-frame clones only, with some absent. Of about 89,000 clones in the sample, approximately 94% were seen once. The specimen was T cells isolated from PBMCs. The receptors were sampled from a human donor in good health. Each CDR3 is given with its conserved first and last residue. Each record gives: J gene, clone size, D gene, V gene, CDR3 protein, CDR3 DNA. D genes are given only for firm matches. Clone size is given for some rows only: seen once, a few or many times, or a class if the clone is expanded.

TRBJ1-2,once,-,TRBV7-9,CASSLGLGYGYTF,TGTGCCAGCAGCTTAGGACTCGGCTATGGCTACACCTTC
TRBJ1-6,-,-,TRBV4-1,CASSLQTSSYNSPLHF,TGCGCCAGCAGCCTCCAAACAAGCTCCTATAATTCACCCCTCCACTTT
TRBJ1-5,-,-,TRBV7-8,CASSARRMSNQPQHF,TGTGCCAGCAGCGCCCGGCGGATGAGCAATCAGCCCCAGCATTTT
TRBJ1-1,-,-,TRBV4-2,CASSQRRGKIMGTEAFF,TGTGCCAGCAGCCAACGAAGGGGCAAAATTATGGGCACTGAAGCTTTCTTT
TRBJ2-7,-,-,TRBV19,CASSVQASYEQYF,TGTGCCAGTAGTGTTCAGGCTTCCTACGAGCAGTACTTC
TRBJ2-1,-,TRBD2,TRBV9,CASSVGLGTRSYNEQFF,TGTGCCAGCAGCGTAGGTTTGGGGACTAGATCCTACAATGAGCAGTTCTTC
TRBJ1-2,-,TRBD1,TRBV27,CASGPGQGLSESF,TGTGCCAGCGGTCCGGGACAGGGGCTCTCGGAGTCCTTC
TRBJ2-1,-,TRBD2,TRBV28,CASSLGGLAGDEQFF,TGTGCCAGCAGTTTGGGGGGACTAGCGGGAGATGAGCAGTTCTTC
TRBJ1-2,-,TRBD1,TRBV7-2,CASSLDRVYGYTF,TGTGCCAGCAGCCTCGACAGGGTATATGGCTACACCTTC
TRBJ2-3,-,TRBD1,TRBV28,CASTPQGGTGWTDTQYF,TGTGCCAGCACCCCCCAGGGCGGGACAGGATGGACAGATACGCAGTATTTT
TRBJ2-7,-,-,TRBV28,CASDAGTSIYEQYF,TGTGCCAGCGACGCCGGGACTTCAATCTACGAGCAGTACTTC
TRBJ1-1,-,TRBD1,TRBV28,CASSRTGQGVEAFF,TGTGCCAGCAGTCGAACCGGACAGGGGGTTGAAGCTTTCTTT
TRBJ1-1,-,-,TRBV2,CASTLEAENTEAFF,TGTGCCAGCACACTAGAAGCAGAGAACACTGAAGCTTTCTTT